This TCR beta chain comes out of a study of T cell changes during pregnancy in multiple sclerosis. Trimming cost V 2 bases and J 0 bases, with 7 bases left between them. CDR1 and CDR2 (germline): SGHTA, FQGTGA. CDR3 length: 14 amino acids. Data came from immunoSEQ multiplex PCR; TCRdb stores just in-frame clones and leaves some out. The top ten hold approximately 0.45% of the sample, which has under 70,000 clones, about 89% seen once. This clone occurred once. This sequence was found in a female donor in good health, enrolled as a control in a pregnancy study. The chain is built from TRBV7-3 and TRBJ2-5; possible D gene TRBD1, 6 bases. This material consisted of CD4+ T cells from peripheral blood mononuclear cells, taken after pregnancy. The CDR3: CASSLDRNQETQYF. The CDR3 region has the DNA TGTGCCAGCAGCTTAGACAGGAACCAAGAGACCCAGTACTTC.